This TCR beta chain derives from a study of neurological immune-mediated disorders. Study summary: Relapsing-remitting disease affected approximately 30, and secondary progressive 3, of around 34 multiple sclerosis patients. Notes on the study in general: Multiple sclerosis patients had less TCR clonal expansion than even healthy controls, unlike HTLV-1-associated myelopathy.

As for the cDNA, it was generated by 5'RACE with 10-nucleotide random UMIs. In each sequencing run, over 160 million TCR-beta sequences were generated from 15-18 subjects. TCRdb redid the calling of the 5' RACE reads with MiXCR, one entry per CDR3 protein. The sample carries tens of thousands of distinct CDR3 sequences, under 5% recorded once. Trimming cost V 0 bases and J 2 bases; bases outside gene matches: 3. Germline lookup yields CDR1 ENHRY and CDR2 SYGVKD. CDR3 length: 16 amino acids. Ten or more counts support this clonotype. The antigen remains unidentified. The TCR comes from a man aged 50 or older with multiple sclerosis. Sequencing input: PBMCs. The V call is TRBV10-3, the J call TRBJ2-5, with 10 bases identical to TRBD1. As DNA, the CDR3 is TGTGCCATCAGTGAGTCTGACAGGGGGCGGCAAGAGACCCAGTACTTC. Translation gives CAISESDRGRQETQYF.